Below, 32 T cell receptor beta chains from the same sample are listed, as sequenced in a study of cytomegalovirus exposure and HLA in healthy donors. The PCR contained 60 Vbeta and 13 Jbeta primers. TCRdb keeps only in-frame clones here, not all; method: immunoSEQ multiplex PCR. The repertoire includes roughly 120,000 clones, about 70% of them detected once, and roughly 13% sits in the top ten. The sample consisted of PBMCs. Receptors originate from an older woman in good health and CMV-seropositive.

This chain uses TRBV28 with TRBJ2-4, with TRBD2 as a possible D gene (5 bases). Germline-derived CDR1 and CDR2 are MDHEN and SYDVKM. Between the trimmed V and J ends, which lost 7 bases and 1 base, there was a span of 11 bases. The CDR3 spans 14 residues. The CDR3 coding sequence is TGTGCCAGCAATGGTCAGCGGGCCAAAAACATTCAGTACTTC. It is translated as CASNGQRAKNIQYF.

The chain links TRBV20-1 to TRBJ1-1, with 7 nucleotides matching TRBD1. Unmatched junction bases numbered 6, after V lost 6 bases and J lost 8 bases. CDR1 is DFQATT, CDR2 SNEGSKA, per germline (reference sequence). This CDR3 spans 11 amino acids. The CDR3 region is CSAIDRVEAFF. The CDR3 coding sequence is TGCAGTGCCATTGACAGGGTAGAAGCTTTCTTT.

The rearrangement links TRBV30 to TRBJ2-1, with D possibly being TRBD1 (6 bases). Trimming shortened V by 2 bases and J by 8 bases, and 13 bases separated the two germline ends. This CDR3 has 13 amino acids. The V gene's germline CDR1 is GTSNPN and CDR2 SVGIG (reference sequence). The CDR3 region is CAWSRGSADEQFF. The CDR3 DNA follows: TGTGCCTGGAGTAGGGGGAGTGCGGATGAGCAGTTCTTC.

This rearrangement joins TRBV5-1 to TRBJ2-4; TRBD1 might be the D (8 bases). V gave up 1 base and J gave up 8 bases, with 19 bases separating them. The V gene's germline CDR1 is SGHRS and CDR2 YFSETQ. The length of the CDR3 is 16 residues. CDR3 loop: CASSLRGRQGRDIQYF. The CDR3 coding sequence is TGCGCCAGCAGCTTGAGGGGCCGACAGGGGAGGGACATTCAGTACTTC.

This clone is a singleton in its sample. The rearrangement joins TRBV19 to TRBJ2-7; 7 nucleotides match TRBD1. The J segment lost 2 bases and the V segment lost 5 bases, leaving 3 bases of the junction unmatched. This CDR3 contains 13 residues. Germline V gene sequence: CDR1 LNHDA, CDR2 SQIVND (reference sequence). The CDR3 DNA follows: TGTGCCAGTAGTCCCGGGACAGCCTACGAGCAGTACTTC. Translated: CASSPGTAYEQYF.

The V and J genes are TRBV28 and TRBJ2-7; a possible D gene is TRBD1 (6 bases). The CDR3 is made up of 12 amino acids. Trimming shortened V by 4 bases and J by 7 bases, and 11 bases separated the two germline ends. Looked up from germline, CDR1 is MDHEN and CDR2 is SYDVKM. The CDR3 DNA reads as TGTGCCAGCAGTTCATTCAGGGGTGAGCAGTACTTC. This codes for CASSSFRGEQYF.

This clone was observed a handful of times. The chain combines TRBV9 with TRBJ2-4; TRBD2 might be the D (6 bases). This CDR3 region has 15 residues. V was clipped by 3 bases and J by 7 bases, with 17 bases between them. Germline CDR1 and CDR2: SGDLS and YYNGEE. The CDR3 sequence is CASSALAVVGNIQYF. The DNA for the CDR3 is TGTGCCAGCAGCGCATTAGCGGTCGTGGGGAACATTCAGTACTTC.

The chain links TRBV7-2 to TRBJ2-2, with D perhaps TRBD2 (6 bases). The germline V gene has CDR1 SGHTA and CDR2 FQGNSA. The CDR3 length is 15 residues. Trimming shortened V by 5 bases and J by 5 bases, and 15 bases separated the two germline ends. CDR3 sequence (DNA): TGTGCCAGCAGCCCACGACACGGAGGGACCGGGGAGCTGTTTTTT. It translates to CASSPRHGGTGELFF.

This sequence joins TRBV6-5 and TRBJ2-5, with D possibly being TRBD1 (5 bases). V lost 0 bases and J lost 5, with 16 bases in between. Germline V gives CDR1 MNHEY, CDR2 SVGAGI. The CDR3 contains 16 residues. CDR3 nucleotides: TGTGCCAGCAGTTACTCGACCCAGGGCGTATGGGAGACCCAGTACTTC. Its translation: CASSYSTQGVWETQYF.

CDR3 sequence: CASSLKTSSYNEQFF. The CDR3 DNA sequence: TGTGCCAGCAGCTTAAAAACCAGCTCCTACAATGAGCAGTTCTTC. The chain is built from TRBV7-3 and TRBJ2-1; D gene uncertain. Germline-derived CDR1 and CDR2 are SGHTA and FQGTGA. The CDR3 has 15 residues. Trimming removed 1 base from V and 0 bases from J, with 7 bases in between.

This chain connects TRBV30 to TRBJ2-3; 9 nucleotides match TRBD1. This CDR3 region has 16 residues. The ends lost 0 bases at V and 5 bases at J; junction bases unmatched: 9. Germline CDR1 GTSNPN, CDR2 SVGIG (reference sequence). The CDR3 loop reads CAWSVKQGALRDTQYF. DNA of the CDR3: TGTGCCTGGAGTGTTAAACAGGGGGCATTACGAGATACGCAGTATTTT.

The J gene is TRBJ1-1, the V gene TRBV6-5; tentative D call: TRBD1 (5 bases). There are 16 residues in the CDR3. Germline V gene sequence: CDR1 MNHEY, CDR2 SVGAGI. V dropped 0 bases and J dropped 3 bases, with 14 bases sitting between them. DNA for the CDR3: TGTGCCAGCAGTTACTCGAGACAGATGCTTGACACTGAAGCTTTCTTT. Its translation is CASSYSRQMLDTEAFF.

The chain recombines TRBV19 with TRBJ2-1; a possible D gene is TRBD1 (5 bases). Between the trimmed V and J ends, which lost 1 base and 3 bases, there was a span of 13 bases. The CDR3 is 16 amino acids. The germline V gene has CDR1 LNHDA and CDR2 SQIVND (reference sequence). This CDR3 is CASSIGQIVNYNEQFF. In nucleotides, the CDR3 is TGTGCCAGTAGTATAGGACAGATAGTAAACTACAATGAGCAGTTCTTC.

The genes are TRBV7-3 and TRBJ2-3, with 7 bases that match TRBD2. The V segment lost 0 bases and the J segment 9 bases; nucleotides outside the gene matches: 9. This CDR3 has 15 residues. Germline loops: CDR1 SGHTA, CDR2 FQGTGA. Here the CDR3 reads CASSLTGSAGETQYF. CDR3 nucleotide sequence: TGTGCCAGCAGCTTAACAGGGTCGGCGGGGGAAACGCAGTATTTT.

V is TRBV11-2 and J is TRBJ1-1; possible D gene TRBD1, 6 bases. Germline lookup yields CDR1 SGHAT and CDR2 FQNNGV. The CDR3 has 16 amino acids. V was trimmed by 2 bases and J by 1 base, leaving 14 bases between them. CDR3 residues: CASSLTWGHKNTEAFF. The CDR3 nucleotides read TGTGCCAGCAGCTTAACTTGGGGGCATAAGAACACTGAAGCTTTCTTT.

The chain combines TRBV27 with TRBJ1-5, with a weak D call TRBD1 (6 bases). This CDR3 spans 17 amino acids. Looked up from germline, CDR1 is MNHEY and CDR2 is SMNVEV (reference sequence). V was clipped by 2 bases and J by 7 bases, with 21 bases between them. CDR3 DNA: TGTGCCAGCAGTTTACGTGGGGGCCGCTACTTTATCCAGCCCCAGCATTTT. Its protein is CASSLRGGRYFIQPQHF.

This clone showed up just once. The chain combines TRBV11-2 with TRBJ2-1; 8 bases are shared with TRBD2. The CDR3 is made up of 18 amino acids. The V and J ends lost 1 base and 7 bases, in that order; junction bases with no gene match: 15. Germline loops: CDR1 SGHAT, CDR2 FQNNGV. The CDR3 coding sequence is TGTGCCAGCAGCTTAGGGTACGGCGGGATCGGGGGGGCGAATGAGCAGTTCTTC. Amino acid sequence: CASSLGYGGIGGANEQFF. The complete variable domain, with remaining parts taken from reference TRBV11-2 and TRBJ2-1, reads EAGVAQSPRYKIIEKRQSVAFWCNPISGHATLYWYQQILGQGPKLLIQFQNNGVVDDSQLPKDRFSAERLKGVDSTLKIQPAKLEDSAVYLCASSLGYGGIGGANEQFFGPGTRLTVL.

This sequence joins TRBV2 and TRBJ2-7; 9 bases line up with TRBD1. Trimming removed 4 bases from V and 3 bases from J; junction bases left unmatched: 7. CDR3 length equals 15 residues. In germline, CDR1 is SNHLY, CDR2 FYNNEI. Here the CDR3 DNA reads TGTGCCAGCAGTGCCCCCGGGACAGGGATCTACGAGCAGTACTTC. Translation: CASSAPGTGIYEQYF. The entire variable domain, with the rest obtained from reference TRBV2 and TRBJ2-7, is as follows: EPEVTQTPSHQVTQMGQEVILRCVPISNHLYFYWYRQILGQKVEFLVSFYNNEISEKSEIFDDQFSVERPDGSNFTLKIRSTKLEDSAMYFCASSAPGTGIYEQYFGPGTRLTVT.

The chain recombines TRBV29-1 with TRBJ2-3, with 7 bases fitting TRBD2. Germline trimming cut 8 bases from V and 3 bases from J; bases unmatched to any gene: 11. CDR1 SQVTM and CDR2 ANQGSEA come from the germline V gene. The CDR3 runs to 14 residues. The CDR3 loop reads CSILQDGGTDTQYF. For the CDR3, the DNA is TGCAGCATCCTACAGGACGGGGGGACAGATACGCAGTATTTT.

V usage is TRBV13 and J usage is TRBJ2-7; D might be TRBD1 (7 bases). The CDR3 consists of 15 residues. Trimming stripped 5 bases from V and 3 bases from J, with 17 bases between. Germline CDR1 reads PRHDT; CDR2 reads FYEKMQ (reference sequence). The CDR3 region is CASSPRGDSFYEQYF. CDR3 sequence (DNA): TGTGCCAGCAGCCCTAGGGGGGACAGCTTCTACGAGCAGTACTTC.

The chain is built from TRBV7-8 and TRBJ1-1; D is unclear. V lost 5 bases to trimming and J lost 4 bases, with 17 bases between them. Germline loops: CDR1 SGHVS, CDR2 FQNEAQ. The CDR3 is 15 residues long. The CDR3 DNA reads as TGTGCCAGCAGCCCCCTCGGGGTGATGTCCACTGAAGCTTTCTTT. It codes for CASSPLGVMSTEAFF.

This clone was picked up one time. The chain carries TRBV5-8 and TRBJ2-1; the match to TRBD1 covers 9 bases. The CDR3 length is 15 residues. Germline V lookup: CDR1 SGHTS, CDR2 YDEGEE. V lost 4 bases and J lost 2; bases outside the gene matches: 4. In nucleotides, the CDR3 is TGTGCCAGCAGCCTACAGGGGGCTACCTACAATGAGCAGTTCTTC. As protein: CASSLQGATYNEQFF.

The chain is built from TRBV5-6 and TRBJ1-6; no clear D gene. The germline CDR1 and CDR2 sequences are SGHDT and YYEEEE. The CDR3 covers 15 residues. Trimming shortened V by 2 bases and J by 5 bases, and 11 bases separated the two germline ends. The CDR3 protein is CASSFSDFHNSPLHF. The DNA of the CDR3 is TGTGCCAGCAGCTTTTCAGACTTCCATAATTCACCCCTCCACTTT. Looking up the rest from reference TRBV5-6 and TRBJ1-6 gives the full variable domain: DAGVTQSPTHLIKTRGQQVTLRCSPKSGHDTVSWYQQALGQGPQFIFQYYEEEERQRGNFPDRFSGHQFPNYSSELNVNALLLGDSALYLCASSFSDFHNSPLHFGNGTRLTVT.

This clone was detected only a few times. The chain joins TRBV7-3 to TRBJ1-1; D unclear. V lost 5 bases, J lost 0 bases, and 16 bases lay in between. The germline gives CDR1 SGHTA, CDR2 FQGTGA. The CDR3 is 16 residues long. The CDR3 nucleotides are TGTGCCAGCAGCCCTACCACGGCAGGAATGAACACTGAAGCTTTCTTT. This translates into CASSPTTAGMNTEAFF.

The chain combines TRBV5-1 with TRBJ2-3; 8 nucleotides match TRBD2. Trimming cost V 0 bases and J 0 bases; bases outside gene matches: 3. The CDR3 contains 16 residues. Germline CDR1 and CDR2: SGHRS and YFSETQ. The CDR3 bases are TGCGCCAGCAGCTTGGGGCCTAGCGGGAGCACAGATACGCAGTATTTT. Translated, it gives CASSLGPSGSTDTQYF.

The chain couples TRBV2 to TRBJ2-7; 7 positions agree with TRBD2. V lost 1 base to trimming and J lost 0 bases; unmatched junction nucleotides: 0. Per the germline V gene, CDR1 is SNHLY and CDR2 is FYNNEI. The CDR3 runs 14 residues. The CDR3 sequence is CASSEGTSSYEQYF. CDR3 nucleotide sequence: TGTGCCAGCAGTGAAGGGACTAGCTCCTACGAGCAGTACTTC.

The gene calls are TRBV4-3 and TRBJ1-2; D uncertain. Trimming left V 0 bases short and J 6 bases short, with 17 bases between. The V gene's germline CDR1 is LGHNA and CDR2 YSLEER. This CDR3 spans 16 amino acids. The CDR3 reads CASSQEWPPWSDGYTF. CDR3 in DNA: TGCGCCAGCAGCCAAGAGTGGCCCCCATGGAGCGATGGCTACACCTTC.

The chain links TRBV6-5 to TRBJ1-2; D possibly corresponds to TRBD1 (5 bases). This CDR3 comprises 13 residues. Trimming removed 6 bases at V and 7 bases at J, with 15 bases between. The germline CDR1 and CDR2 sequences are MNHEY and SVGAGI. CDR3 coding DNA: TGTGCCAGCAGACCTGCGGCGGGGGGTGGCTACACCTTC. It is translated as CASRPAAGGGYTF.

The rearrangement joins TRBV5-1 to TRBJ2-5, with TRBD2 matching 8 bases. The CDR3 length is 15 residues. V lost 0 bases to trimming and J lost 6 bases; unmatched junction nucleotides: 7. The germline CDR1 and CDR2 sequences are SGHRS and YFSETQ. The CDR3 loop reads CASSLGAGGEKTQYF. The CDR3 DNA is TGCGCCAGCAGCTTGGGTGCGGGAGGTGAGAAGACCCAGTACTTC.

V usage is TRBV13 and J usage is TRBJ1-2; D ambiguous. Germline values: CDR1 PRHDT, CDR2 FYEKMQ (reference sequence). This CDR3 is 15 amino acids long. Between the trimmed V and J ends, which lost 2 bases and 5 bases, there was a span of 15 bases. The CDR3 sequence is CASSLPQSPLYGYTF. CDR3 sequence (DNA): TGTGCCAGCAGCTTACCACAGTCGCCTTTATATGGCTACACCTTC.

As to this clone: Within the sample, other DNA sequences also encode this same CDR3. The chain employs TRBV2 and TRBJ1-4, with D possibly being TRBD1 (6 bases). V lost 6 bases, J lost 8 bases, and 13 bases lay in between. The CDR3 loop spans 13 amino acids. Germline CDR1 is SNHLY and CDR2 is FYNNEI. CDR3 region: CASSVQGGEKLFF. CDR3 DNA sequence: TGTGCCAGCAGCGTACAGGGTGGGGAAAAACTGTTTTTT. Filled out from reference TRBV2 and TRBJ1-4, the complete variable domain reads EPEVTQTPSHQVTQMGQEVILRCVPISNHLYFYWYRQILGQKVEFLVSFYNNEISEKSEIFDDQFSVERPDGSNFTLKIRSTKLEDSAMYFCASSVQGGEKLFFGSGTQLSVL.

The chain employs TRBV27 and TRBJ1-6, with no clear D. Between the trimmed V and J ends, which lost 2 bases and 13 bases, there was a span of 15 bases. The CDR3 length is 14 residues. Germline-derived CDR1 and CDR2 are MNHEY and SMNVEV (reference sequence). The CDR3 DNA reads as TGTGCCAGCAGTTTACGCCCCCAGTCACCGCCCCTCCACTTT. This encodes CASSLRPQSPPLHF.